This T cell receptor (beta chain) was documented in a study of T cell clones after liver transplantation. Study background: TCRbeta sequencing after a pre-transplant mixed lymphocyte reaction identified graft-donor-reactive clones, later tracked in post-transplant blood. Standard immunosuppression, with no induction, continued until 12-24 months after transplant. Patients counted as tolerant after at least one year off all immunosuppression, enzymes not exceeding twice normal. Blood was drawn pre-transplant, before withdrawal, and after full or failed withdrawal.

Germline lookup yields CDR1 MGHRA and CDR2 YSYEKL. Trimming took off 1 base at V and 3 bases at J, with 6 bases between the two ends. CDR3 size: 13 residues. Profiled with immunoSEQ multiplex PCR; TCRdb holds only in-frame clones, not every one. Among about 15,000 clones listed, about four fifths were seen once. The source is a human patient who received a liver transplant. The graft donor may account for some of the T cells. The material sequenced was CD8+ T cells from blood, taken roughly 50 months after liver transplant. The rearrangement links TRBV4-1 to TRBJ1-2; D is undetermined. The DNA of the CDR3 is TGCGCCAGCAGCCAAGCCGGGGACTATGGCTACACCTTC. It yields the protein CASSQAGDYGYTF.